This T cell receptor (beta chain) stems from a study of regulatory T cells in long-lasting Graves disease (dated by TCRdb to 2020 to 2023). Some background on the complete study: Newly diagnosed Graves' disease patients had taken antithyroid drugs for less than 3 months. Patients with persistent Graves' disease were compared with patients with newly diagnosed Graves' disease using TCR sequencing and RNA sequencing of peripheral blood. The study took place in China and was registered as a clinical trial. TCR sequencing covered roughly 13 persistent and some 20 newly diagnosed Graves' disease patients, around 33 samples in total. The paper as a whole reports these results and caveats: A larger number of public clonotypes was shared among persistent patients (2,741) than among newly diagnosed patients (over 850). The authors acknowledged the small sample size as a limitation that may reduce accuracy. Compared with newly diagnosed patients, patients with persistent Graves' disease had lower TCR Shannon entropy and fewer highly expanded clones, which suggests clonal expansion. The study examined only peripheral blood because the primary lesion, thyroid tissue, could not be accessed. Sequencing and analysis were limited to the TCR beta chain. Preferential use of TRBV28, TRBJ1-2 and TRBJ2-5 was observed in persistent disease, whereas TRBV20-1 and TRBJ2-1 were favored in newly diagnosed disease.

Sample time point, as interpreted from the label and publication: newly diagnosed GD, antithyroid drugs for less than 3 months. RNA was extracted from PBMCs in TRIzol for both TCR sequencing and RNA sequencing. Graves' disease was diagnosed according to American Thyroid Association guidelines. Patients for the study were recruited at an endocrinology department in Xi'an, China. From each patient, approximately 10 milliliters of peripheral blood was collected into an EDTA anticoagulant tube. Ficoll Paque Plus density gradient separation was used to isolate PBMCs, and no additional T cell sorting was done. An Agilent 2100 Bioanalyzer and agarose gel were used to check RNA quality, and a NanoDrop 2000 was used to measure RNA concentration. Reading the germline V gene (reference sequence) gives CDR1 SEHNR and CDR2 FQNEAQ. V loses 5 bases of germline sequence and J loses 3 bases, and the interval between the two ends is 14 bases. The CDR3 sequence holds 14 residues, the cysteine and phenylalanine included. The DNA shown is the 42-base CDR3, in frame from base 1.

This clonotype was counted ten times or more. Its antigen is unknown. No much larger clonotype is one base removed from it; base qualities were not supplied. Library preparation employed multiplex PCR. This sample was sequenced with an Illumina HiSeq 4000. iRepertoire HTBI primers and Arm-PCR amplification of CDR3 regions were used to construct TCR beta libraries. Before sequencing, the PCR products underwent gel purification. The authors processed their data as follows. A total of under 80 TRBV and some 15 TRBJ segments were identified across samples and were used for gene usage analysis of CDR3 amino acid clonotypes. COPE and FqMerger were used to merge the filtered high-quality paired reads into contigs. BLAST was used to align contigs to IMGT TRBV, TRBD and TRBJ reference genes, with CDR3 defined following IMGT. Any clonotype with a frequency above 0.1% was classified as a highly expanded clone. Repertoire diversity was measured by Shannon entropy, and V-J evenness by the Gini coefficient. A clonotype found in more than one individual was treated as public. TCRdb ran its own pipeline on the public reads, namely fastp trimming at Q25 and MiXCR clone calling, and kept in-frame beta chains. Each CDR3 protein appears once, grouped with its most common genes and DNA. TCRdb's processing, not the authors' own work, is the source of the V and J calls. This sample lists some 500,000 distinct CDR3 sequences; around 16% were detected once. The ten largest clones add up to roughly 25% of the sample.

This sample also appeared in a second study, on T cells in Graves' hyperthyroidism and ophthalmopathy. From that second study: A patient counted as having stable Graves' hyperthyroidism if no progression to ophthalmopathy occurred over 18 months of follow-up. Hyperthyroidism patients were aged 18 to 65 years and newly diagnosed, with disease duration of less than 2 months. Patients with uncontrolled infections, other autoimmune diseases, pregnancy or lactation were excluded. Diagnoses were based on clinical symptoms, serum thyroxine and TRAb, thyroid ultrasound and orbital computed tomography. The first round of RT-PCR for the TCR CDR3 was performed with the HTBI primer set and the Qiagen OneStep RT-PCR kit. Most expanded thyroid clonotypes (frequency above 0.001) were also detected in blood, a finding suggesting that blood repertoires may reflect thyroid immune responses. A 13 V-J signature model separated ophthalmopathy from stable hyperthyroidism, with roughly 88% sensitivity and 81% to 83% specificity in cross-validation and 80%/75% in testing. During validation, the model predicted progression to ophthalmopathy a median of about 6.5 months ahead of onset, with almost 71% sensitivity and more than 72% specificity. TCR V-J signatures able to tell the groups apart were searched for in a discovery cohort of 90 to 100 patients, of whom roughly 42 had Graves' ophthalmopathy and roughly 58 had stable Graves' hyperthyroidism. Prospective prediction of ophthalmopathy was tested in an independent validation cohort of 18 to 20 hyperthyroidism patients and 17 patients who later progressed to ophthalmopathy. The approximately 100 discovery patients were divided at random into training and test sets in a 7:3 ratio. The study also compared thyroid tissue and blood T-cell repertoires from about six Graves' hyperthyroidism patients. After blood sampling, hyperthyroidism patients were treated with methimazole at a starting dose of 30 mg daily, and ophthalmopathy patients were treated with high-dose intravenous methylprednisolone. Libraries were constructed in a second round of multiplex PCR, after which size selection and purification were performed. Sequencing of the libraries was done on an Illumina HiSeq2000 using paired-end 100 bp reads. SOAPnuke was used to process the raw data, with reads discarded if the reads contained adapters or uncalled bases, had a mean Phred below 15, or lacked an exact constant-primer or identifier match. High-quality paired reads were merged with COPE v1.2.5, and unique nucleotide sequences were defined as clonotypes. MiTCR v1.1 was used to align clonotypes to the IMGT TRBV, TRBD and TRBJ reference segments. The analysis was restricted to V-J combinations with a frequency above 0.0001, which together covered just over 98% of the repertoires. A TCS score was defined as the ratio of F50 (clonal expansion) to E x V (chaos), with BLOSUM62-based TCRdist applied between CDR3 peptides within each V-J. Welch's t-statistics and random forest reduced some 510 V-J features to roughly 13, which were used in a naive Bayes classifier (R e1071). No statistical method was used to set the sample size in advance, and investigators knew the group allocation. The paper reports TCR Vbeta CDR3 sequencing of fewer than 150 peripheral blood samples: under 45 ophthalmopathy, some 80 hyperthyroidism and around 17 progressor patients.

Source: peripheral blood mononuclear cells (PBMCs), taken at new diagnosis, from a patient treated with antithyroid drugs. The V and J segments used are TRBV7-9 and TRBJ2-7, with TRBD2 perhaps the D gene, on 5 matching bases. The clonotype was recovered from a woman aged 35-60 years with Graves disease. Donor details come from another sample of the same person, matched by shared clones. The bases are TGTGCCAGCAGCCCTGGAGGAAGTCTCTACGAGCAGTACTTC. It encodes CASSPGGSLYEQYF. The CDR3, completed at both ends by the reference TRBV7-9 and TRBJ2-7 genes, gives the full variable domain DTGVSQNPRHKITKRGQNVTFRCDPISEHNRLYWYRQTLGQGPEFLTYFQNEAQLEKSRLLSDRFSAERPKGSFSTLEIQRTEQGDSAMYLCASSPGGSLYEQYFGPGTRLTVT.